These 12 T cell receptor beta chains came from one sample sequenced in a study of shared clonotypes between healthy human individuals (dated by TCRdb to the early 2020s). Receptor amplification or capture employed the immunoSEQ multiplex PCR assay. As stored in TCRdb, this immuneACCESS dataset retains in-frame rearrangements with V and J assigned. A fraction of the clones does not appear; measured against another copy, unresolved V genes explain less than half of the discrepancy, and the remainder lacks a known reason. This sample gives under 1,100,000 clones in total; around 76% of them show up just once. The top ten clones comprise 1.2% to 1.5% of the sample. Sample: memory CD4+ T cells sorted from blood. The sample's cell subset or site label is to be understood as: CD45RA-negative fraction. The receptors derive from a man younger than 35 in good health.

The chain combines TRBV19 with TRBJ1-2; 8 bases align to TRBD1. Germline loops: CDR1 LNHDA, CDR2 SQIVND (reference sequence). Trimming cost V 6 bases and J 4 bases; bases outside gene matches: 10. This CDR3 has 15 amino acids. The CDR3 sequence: CASSQTGERAYGYTF. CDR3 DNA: TGTGCCAGTAGCCAGACAGGGGAGCGGGCCTATGGCTACACCTTC.

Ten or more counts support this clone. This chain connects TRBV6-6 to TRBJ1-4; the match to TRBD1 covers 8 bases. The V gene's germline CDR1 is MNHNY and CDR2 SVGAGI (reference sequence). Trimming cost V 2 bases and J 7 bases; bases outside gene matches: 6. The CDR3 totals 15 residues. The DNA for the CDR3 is TGTGCCAGCAGTTACCCCACAGGGGGGGGTGAAAAACTGTTTTTT. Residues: CASSYPTGGGEKLFF.

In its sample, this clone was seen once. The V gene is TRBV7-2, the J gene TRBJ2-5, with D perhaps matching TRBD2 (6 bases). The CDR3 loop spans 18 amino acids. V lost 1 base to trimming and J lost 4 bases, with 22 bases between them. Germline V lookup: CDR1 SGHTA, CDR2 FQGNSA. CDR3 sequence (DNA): TGTGCCAGCAGCTTAGGGGGGTATGGAGGGAAGGTATCAGAGACCCAGTACTTC. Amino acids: CASSLGGYGGKVSETQYF.

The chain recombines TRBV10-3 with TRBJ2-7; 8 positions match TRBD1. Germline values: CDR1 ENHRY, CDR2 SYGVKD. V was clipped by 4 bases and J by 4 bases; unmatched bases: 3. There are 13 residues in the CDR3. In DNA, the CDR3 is TGTGCCATCAGTGCGGGACAGGTGTACGAGCAGTACTTC. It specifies CAISAGQVYEQYF.

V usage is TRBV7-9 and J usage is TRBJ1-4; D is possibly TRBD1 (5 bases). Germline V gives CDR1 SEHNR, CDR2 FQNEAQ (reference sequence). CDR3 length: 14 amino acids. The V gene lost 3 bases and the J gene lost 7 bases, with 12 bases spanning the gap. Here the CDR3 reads CASSFAQGFEKLFF. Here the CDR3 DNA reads TGTGCCAGCAGCTTCGCTCAGGGTTTTGAAAAACTGTTTTTT.

The CDR3 here is CASSVQAAMNTEAFF. The CDR3 region has the DNA TGTGCCAGCAGCGTACAAGCGGCAATGAACACTGAAGCTTTCTTT. V usage is TRBV9 and J usage is TRBJ1-1; the D is unclear. This CDR3 region has 15 residues. Germline V gives CDR1 SGDLS, CDR2 YYNGEE. V was pared by 1 base and J by 0 bases, with 10 bases between.

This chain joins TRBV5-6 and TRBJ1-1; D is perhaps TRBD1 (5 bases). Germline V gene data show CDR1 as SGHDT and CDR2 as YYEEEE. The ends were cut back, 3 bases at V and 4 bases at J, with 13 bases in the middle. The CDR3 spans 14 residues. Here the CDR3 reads CASSYGRGGTEAFF. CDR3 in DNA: TGTGCCAGCAGCTACGGACGGGGGGGCACTGAAGCTTTCTTT.

The CDR3 spells CASSIAGPGNYGYTF. The CDR3 coding sequence is TGTGCCAGTAGTATAGCAGGGCCAGGGAACTATGGCTACACCTTC. The V call is TRBV19, the J call TRBJ1-2; D is perhaps TRBD1 (5 bases). Germline CDR1 and CDR2: LNHDA and SQIVND (reference sequence). The CDR3 length is 15 residues. Trimming cost V 1 base and J 2 bases, with 11 bases left between them.

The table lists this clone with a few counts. The CDR3 coding sequence is TGTGCCAGCAGCTTAGGCGGTGCGGGGAATGAAAAACTGTTTTTT. Translating gives CASSLGGAGNEKLFF. The V call is TRBV7-2, the J call TRBJ1-4; D gene unclear. The germline gives CDR1 SGHTA, CDR2 FQGNSA. The CDR3 spans 15 residues. V was pared by 1 base and J by 5 bases, with 11 bases between.

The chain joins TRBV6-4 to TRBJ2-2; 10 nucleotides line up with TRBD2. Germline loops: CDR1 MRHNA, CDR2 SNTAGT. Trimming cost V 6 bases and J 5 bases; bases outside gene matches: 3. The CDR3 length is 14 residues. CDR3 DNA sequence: TGTGCCAGCAGACCGGGACTAGCGACCGGGGAGCTGTTTTTT. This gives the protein CASRPGLATGELFF.

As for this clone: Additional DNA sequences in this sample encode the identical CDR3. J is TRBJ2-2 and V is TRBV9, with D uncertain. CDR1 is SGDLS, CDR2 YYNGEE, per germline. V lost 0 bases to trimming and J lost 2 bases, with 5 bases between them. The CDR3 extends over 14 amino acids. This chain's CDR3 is CASSVGDNTGELFF. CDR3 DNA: TGTGCCAGCAGCGTAGGAGATAACACCGGGGAGCTGTTTTTT.

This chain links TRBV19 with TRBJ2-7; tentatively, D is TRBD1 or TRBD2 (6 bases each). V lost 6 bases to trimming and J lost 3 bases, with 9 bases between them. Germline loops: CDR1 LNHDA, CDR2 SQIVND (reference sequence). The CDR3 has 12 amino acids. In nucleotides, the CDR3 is TGTGCCAGTAGCAGGGGAGGCTACGAGCAGTACTTC. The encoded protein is CASSRGGYEQYF.